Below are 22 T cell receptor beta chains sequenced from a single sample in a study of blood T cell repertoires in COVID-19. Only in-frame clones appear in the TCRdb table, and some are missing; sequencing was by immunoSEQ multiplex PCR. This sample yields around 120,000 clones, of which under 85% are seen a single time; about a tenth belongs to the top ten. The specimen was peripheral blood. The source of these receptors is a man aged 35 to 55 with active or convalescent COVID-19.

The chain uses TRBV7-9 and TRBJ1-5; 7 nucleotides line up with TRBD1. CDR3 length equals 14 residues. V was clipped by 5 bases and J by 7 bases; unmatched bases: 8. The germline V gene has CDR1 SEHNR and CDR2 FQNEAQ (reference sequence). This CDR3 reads CASSTTGIIQPQHF. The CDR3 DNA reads TGTGCCAGCAGCACGACAGGGATAATACAGCCCCAGCATTTT. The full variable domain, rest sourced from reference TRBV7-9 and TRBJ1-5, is DTGVSQNPRHKITKRGQNVTFRCDPISEHNRLYWYRQTLGQGPEFLTYFQNEAQLEKSRLLSDRFSAERPKGSFSTLEIQRTEQGDSAMYLCASSTTGIIQPQHFGDGTRLSIL.

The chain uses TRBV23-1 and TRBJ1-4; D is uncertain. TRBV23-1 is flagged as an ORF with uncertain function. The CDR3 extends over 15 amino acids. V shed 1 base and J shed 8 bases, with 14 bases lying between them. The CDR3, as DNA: TGCGCCAGCAGTCAATGGCCAGTAGGAGAGGAAAAACTGTTTTTT. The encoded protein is CASSQWPVGEEKLFF.

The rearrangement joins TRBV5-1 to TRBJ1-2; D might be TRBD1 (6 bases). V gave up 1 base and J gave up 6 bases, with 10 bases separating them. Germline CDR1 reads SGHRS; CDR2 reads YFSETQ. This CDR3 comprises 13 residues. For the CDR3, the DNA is TGCGCCAGCAGCTTGCAGGGGCGCGATGGCTACACCTTC. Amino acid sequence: CASSLQGRDGYTF.

CDR3 sequence (DNA): TGTGCCAGTAGTATTACGGGAGGGTTATCCACTGAAGCTTTCTTT. It specifies CASSITGGLSTEAFF. This chain uses TRBV19 with TRBJ1-1; no clear D. This CDR3 has 15 residues. The ends were cut back, 3 bases at V and 4 bases at J, with 15 bases in the middle. Germline V gives CDR1 LNHDA, CDR2 SQIVND (reference sequence).

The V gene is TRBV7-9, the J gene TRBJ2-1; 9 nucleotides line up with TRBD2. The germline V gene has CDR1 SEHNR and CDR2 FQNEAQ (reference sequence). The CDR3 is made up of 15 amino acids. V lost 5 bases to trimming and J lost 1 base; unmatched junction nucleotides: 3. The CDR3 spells CASSPSGVSYNEQFF. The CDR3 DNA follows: TGTGCCAGCAGCCCTAGCGGGGTTTCCTACAATGAGCAGTTCTTC.

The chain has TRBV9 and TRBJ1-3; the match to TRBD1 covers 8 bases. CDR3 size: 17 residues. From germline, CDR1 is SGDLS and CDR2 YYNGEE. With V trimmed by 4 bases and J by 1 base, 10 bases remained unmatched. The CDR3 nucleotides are TGTGCCAGCAGCTCAGGGGGCACTTTTAATTCTGGAAACACCATATATTTT. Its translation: CASSSGGTFNSGNTIYF.

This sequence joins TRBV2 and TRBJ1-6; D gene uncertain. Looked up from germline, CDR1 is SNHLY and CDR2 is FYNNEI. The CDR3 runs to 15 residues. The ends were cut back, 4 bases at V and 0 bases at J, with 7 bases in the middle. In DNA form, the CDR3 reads TGTGCCAGCAGTGTTTACAGCTCCTATAATTCACCCCTCCACTTT. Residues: CASSVYSSYNSPLHF.

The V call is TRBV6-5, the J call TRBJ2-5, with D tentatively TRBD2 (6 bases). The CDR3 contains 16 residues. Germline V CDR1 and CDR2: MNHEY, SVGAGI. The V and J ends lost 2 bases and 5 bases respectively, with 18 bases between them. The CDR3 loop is CASSYRLGTGRETQYF. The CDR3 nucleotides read TGTGCCAGCAGTTACAGGCTCGGGACTGGGCGGGAGACCCAGTACTTC.

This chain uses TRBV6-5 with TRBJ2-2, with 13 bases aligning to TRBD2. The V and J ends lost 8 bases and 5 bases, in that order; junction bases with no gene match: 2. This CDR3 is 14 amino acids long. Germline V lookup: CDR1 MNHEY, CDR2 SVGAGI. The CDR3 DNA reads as TGTGCCAGCCTGGGACTAGCGGGGACCGGGGAGCTGTTTTTT. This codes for CASLGLAGTGELFF.

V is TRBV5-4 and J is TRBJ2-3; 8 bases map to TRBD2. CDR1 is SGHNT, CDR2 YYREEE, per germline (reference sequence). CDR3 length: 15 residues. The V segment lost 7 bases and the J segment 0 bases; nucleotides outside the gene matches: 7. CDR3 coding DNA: TGTGCCAGCTGCTACGGACTAGCAAGCACAGATACGCAGTATTTT. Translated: CASCYGLASTDTQYF.

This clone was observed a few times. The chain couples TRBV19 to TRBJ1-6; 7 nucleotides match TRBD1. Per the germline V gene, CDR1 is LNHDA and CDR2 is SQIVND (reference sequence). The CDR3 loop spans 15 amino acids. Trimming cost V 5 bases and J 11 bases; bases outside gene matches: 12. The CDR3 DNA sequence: TGTGCCAGTAGTTGGGGGACAGCTCGTCAGGCACCCCTCCACTTT. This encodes CASSWGTARQAPLHF.

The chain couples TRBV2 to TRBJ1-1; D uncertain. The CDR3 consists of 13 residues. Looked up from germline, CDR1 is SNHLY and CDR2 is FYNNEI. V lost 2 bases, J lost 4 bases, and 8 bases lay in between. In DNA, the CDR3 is TGTGCCAGCAGTGAACGGGGTTCCACTGAAGCTTTCTTT. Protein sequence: CASSERGSTEAFF.

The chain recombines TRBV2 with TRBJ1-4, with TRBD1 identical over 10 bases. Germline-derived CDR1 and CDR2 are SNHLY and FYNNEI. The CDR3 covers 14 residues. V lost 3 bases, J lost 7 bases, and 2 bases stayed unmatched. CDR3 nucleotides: TGTGCCAGCAGTGAGGGACAGGGGCTTGAAAAACTGTTTTTT. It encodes CASSEGQGLEKLFF.

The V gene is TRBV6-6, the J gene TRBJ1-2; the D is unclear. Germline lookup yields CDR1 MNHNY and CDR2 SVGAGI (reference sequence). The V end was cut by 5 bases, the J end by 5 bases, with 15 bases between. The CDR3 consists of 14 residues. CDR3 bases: TGTGCCAGCAGTCAACGGGAAGGTGGATATGGCTACACCTTC. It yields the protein CASSQREGGYGYTF.

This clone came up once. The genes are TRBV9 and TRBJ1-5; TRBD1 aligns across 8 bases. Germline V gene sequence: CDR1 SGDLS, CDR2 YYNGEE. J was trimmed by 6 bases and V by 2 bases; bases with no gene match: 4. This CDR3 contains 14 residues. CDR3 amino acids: CASSVGQGSQPQHF. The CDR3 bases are TGTGCCAGCAGCGTCGGACAGGGAAGTCAGCCCCAGCATTTT.

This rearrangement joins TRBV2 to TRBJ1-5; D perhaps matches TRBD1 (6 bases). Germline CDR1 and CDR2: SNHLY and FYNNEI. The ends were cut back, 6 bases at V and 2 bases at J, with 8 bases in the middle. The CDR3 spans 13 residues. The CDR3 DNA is TGTGCCAGCAGGGACAGCGGCAATCAGCCCCAGCATTTT. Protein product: CASRDSGNQPQHF.

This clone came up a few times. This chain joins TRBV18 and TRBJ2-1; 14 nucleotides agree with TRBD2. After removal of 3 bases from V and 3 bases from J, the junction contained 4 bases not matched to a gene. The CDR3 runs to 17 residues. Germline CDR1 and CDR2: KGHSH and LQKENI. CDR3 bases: TGTGCCAGCTCACCCGGGACTAGCGGGGGTCTCTACAATGAGCAGTTCTTC. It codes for CASSPGTSGGLYNEQFF. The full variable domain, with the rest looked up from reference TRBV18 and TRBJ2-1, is NAGVMQNPRHLVRRRGQEARLRCSPMKGHSHVYWYRQLPEEGLKFMVYLQKENIIDESGMPKERFSAEFPKEGPSILRIQQVVRGDSAAYFCASSPGTSGGLYNEQFFGPGTRLTVL.

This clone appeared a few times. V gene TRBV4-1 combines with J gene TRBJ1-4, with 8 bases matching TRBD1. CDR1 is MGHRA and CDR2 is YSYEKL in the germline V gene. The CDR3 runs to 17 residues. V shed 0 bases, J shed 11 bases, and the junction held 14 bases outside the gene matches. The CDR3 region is CASSQEVTGGMSGKLFF. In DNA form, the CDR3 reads TGCGCCAGCAGCCAAGAAGTAACAGGGGGAATGAGTGGGAAACTGTTTTTT.

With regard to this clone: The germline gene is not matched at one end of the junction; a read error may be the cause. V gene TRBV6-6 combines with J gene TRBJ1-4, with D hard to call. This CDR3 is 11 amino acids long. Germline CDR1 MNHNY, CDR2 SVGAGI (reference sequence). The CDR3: CASSYLGRPFF. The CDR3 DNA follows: TGTGCCAGCAGTTACCTTGGGCGCCCTTTTTTC.

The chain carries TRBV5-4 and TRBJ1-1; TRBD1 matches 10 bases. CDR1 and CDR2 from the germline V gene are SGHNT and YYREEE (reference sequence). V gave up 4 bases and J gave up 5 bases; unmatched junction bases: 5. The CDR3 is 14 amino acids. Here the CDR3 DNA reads TGTGCCAGCAGCCAAGGACAGGGGGGGACTGAAGCTTTCTTT. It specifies CASSQGQGGTEAFF.

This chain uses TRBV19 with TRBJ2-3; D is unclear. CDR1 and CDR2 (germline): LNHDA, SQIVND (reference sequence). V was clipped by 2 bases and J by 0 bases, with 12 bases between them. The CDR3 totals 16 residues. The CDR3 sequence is CASSIHRVTSTDTQYF. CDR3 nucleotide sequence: TGTGCCAGTAGTATACATCGGGTGACTAGCACAGATACGCAGTATTTT.

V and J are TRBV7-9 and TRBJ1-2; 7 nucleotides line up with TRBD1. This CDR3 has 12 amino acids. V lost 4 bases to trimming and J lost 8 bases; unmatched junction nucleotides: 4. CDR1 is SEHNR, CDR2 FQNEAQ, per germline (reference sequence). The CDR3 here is CASSSGTAGYTF. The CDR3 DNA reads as TGTGCCAGCAGCTCAGGGACAGCCGGCTACACCTTC.